This entry lists 32 T cell receptor beta chains sequenced from one sample in a study of T cells in localized non-small cell lung cancer. Measured with immunoSEQ multiplex PCR; TCRdb has only the in-frame clones, and not every one. The sample consists of tens of thousands of clones, about four fifths of them appearing once. The sequencing here drew on peripheral blood, taken before any cancer treatment. The receptors shown here come from a man aged 40-75 years with stage I lung adenocarcinoma.

The chain couples TRBV7-2 to TRBJ2-3; no clear D gene. The CDR3 is 12 amino acids. Germline values: CDR1 SGHTA, CDR2 FQGNSA. V gave up 11 bases and J gave up 2 bases, with 11 bases separating them. This CDR3 is CASGHHTDTQYF. The CDR3 bases are TGTGCCTCCGGGCACCACACAGATACGCAGTATTTT.

This chain joins TRBV14 and TRBJ2-7; possibly TRBD1 for D (6 bases). This CDR3 is built from 15 residues. Per the germline V gene, CDR1 is SGHDN and CDR2 is FVKESK. Between the trimmed V and J ends, which lost 1 base and 5 bases, there was a span of 15 bases. In DNA, the CDR3 is TGTGCCAGCAGCCAAGGGGACACCTTGGGGGACGAGCAGTACTTC. This gives the protein CASSQGDTLGDEQYF.

V gene TRBV27 combines with J gene TRBJ2-7; 7 bases are a match to TRBD2. Germline lookup yields CDR1 MNHEY and CDR2 SMNVEV (reference sequence). V trimming: 4 bases; J trimming: 3 bases; junction bases outside the gene matches: 6. The CDR3 sequence is 14 residues long. CDR3 loop: CASSSGGLVYEQYF. DNA for the CDR3: TGTGCCAGCAGTTCGGGCGGACTAGTCTACGAGCAGTACTTC.

The rearrangement uses TRBV7-9 and TRBJ2-7; D call uncertain. V lost 5 bases and J lost 4, with 6 bases in between. The CDR3 is 11 amino acids. CDR1 and CDR2 (germline): SEHNR, FQNEAQ (reference sequence). The CDR3 sequence is CASSLNYEQYF. In nucleotides, the CDR3 is TGTGCCAGCAGCCTTAATTACGAGCAGTACTTC.

V is TRBV7-6 and J is TRBJ1-3; D unresolved. V shed 2 bases and J shed 2 bases, with 10 bases lying between them. Germline CDR1 is SGHVS and CDR2 is FNYEAQ. This CDR3 contains 15 residues. This CDR3 is CASSLTRSTGNTIYF. In nucleotides, the CDR3 is TGTGCCAGCAGCTTAACCCGATCGACTGGAAACACCATATATTTT. The variable domain in full, completed from reference TRBV7-6 and TRBJ1-3, reads GAGVSQSPRYKVTKRGQDVALRCDPISGHVSLYWYRQALGQGPEFLTYFNYEAQQDKSGLPNDRFSAERPEGSISTLTIQRTEQRDSAMYRCASSLTRSTGNTIYFGEGSWLTVV.

This rearrangement joins TRBV11-2 to TRBJ1-1; TRBD1 is a possible D gene (6 bases). Deletions cut 2 bases from V and 8 bases from J, with 12 bases between. In germline, CDR1 is SGHAT, CDR2 FQNNGV. The CDR3 is 13 residues long. The CDR3 DNA sequence: TGTGCCAGCAGCTTACTGCAGGGGAACGAAGCTTTCTTT. This codes for CASSLLQGNEAFF.

The genes are TRBV18 and TRBJ2-7; weak D call: TRBD2 (5 bases). The CDR3 is 16 amino acids. V lost 0 bases and J 0 bases, leaving 12 bases between the germline ends. Germline V gene lookup returns CDR1 KGHSH and CDR2 LQKENI. CDR3: CASSPPNPGSSYEQYF. The CDR3 DNA follows: TGTGCCAGCTCACCACCGAATCCGGGGAGCTCCTACGAGCAGTACTTC.

The chain links TRBV19 to TRBJ2-1; perhaps TRBD2 as D (6 bases). The CDR3 totals 13 residues. V was cut by 1 base and J by 7 bases, with 8 bases left in between. Germline-derived CDR1 and CDR2 are LNHDA and SQIVND (reference sequence). The CDR3 reads CASSIGAGNEQFF. In DNA form, the CDR3 reads TGTGCCAGTAGTATAGGGGCGGGGAATGAGCAGTTCTTC.

The chain couples TRBV11-2 to TRBJ1-1; 7 positions match TRBD1. The ends lost 5 bases at V and 0 bases at J; junction bases unmatched: 9. Germline CDR1 SGHAT, CDR2 FQNNGV. The length of the CDR3 is 16 residues. In DNA, the CDR3 is TGTGCCAGCAGCCCGTACAGGGGTCAAGTGAACACTGAAGCTTTCTTT. It translates to CASSPYRGQVNTEAFF.

V is TRBV5-8 and J is TRBJ2-3; 13 bases are shared with TRBD2. The V gene end was trimmed by 4 bases and the J gene end by 0 bases; junction bases not matched to a gene: 8. The CDR3 has 18 amino acids. Germline V gene lookup returns CDR1 SGHTS and CDR2 YDEGEE. The DNA of the CDR3 is TGTGCCAGCAGCCCCGGGACTAGCGGGATTTCTAGCACAGATACGCAGTATTTT. Its translation is CASSPGTSGISSTDTQYF.

The chain recombines TRBV7-8 with TRBJ2-7, with 8 bases that match TRBD1. J was trimmed by 9 bases and V by 4 bases; bases with no gene match: 8. The CDR3 loop spans 13 amino acids. Germline V gene data show CDR1 as SGHVS and CDR2 as FQNEAQ. CDR3 sequence (DNA): TGTGCCAGCAGCTCCTCTGAGGGGACAGGGCAGTACTTC. Protein product: CASSSSEGTGQYF.

The rearrangement uses TRBV5-4 and TRBJ2-5, with D possibly matching TRBD1 (6 bases). Trimming shortened V by 2 bases and J by 3 bases, and 17 bases separated the two germline ends. This CDR3 region has 16 residues. CDR1 is SGHNT and CDR2 is YYREEE in the germline V gene (reference sequence). The CDR3 reads CASSLLRTATKETQYF. CDR3 coding DNA: TGTGCCAGCAGCTTACTTCGGACAGCCACCAAAGAGACCCAGTACTTC.

The rearrangement uses TRBV27 and TRBJ1-5; 8 bases agree with TRBD1. This CDR3 spans 14 amino acids. From germline, CDR1 is MNHEY and CDR2 SMNVEV (reference sequence). The V and J ends lost 8 bases and 5 bases, in that order; junction bases with no gene match: 8. This CDR3 reads CASSDRGWYQPQHF. DNA of the CDR3: TGTGCCAGCTCTGACAGGGGATGGTATCAGCCCCAGCATTTT.

This chain connects TRBV4-3 to TRBJ2-3; 8 bases map to TRBD1. Germline V gene lookup returns CDR1 LGHNA and CDR2 YSLEER. V shed 1 base and J 3 bases; nucleotides not matched to a gene: 3. The CDR3 contains 15 residues. The CDR3 loop reads CASSQANRGTDTQYF. CDR3 DNA sequence: TGCGCCAGCAGCCAAGCCAACAGGGGGACAGATACGCAGTATTTT.

The chain is built from TRBV13 and TRBJ1-2; tentative D call: TRBD1 (5 bases). The CDR3 spans 14 residues. Trimming took 6 bases from V and 4 from J, leaving 15 bases between them. The V gene's germline CDR1 is PRHDT and CDR2 FYEKMQ (reference sequence). The CDR3 protein is CASRLDGGIYGYTF. The CDR3 DNA reads TGTGCCAGCAGACTGGACGGGGGAATCTATGGCTACACCTTC.

The genes are TRBV19 and TRBJ2-1; D is perhaps TRBD2 (6 bases). The germline gives CDR1 LNHDA, CDR2 SQIVND (reference sequence). V lost 5 bases and J lost 3, with 17 bases in between. The CDR3 is 16 residues long. In DNA, the CDR3 is TGTGCCAGTAGTGCCCAGATCGGGACTCGCTACAATGAGCAGTTCTTC. Translating it yields CASSAQIGTRYNEQFF.

The chain links TRBV5-4 to TRBJ2-2; D is possibly TRBD2 (5 bases). The CDR3 spans 15 residues. V lost 4 bases, J lost 3 bases, and 13 bases lay in between. Germline V gene data show CDR1 as SGHNT and CDR2 as YYREEE (reference sequence). CDR3 in amino acids: CASSRRRKDTGELFF. In DNA, the CDR3 is TGTGCCAGCAGCCGGAGGCGGAAGGACACCGGGGAGCTGTTTTTT.

The chain has TRBV19 and TRBJ2-3, with D perhaps TRBD2 (7 bases). Per germline, CDR1 LNHDA and CDR2 SQIVND (reference sequence). The V end lost 4 bases, the J end lost 3 bases, and 17 bases lay between the germline ends. The CDR3 length is 16 residues. This CDR3 is CASSTGTRGGTDTQYF. The CDR3 nucleotides read TGTGCCAGTAGTACGGGTACGAGGGGGGGGACAGATACGCAGTATTTT.

The rearrangement uses TRBV9 and TRBJ1-2; D is perhaps TRBD1 (5 bases). The CDR3 loop spans 16 amino acids. Per the germline V gene, CDR1 is SGDLS and CDR2 is YYNGEE. The ends were cut back, 3 bases at V and 1 base at J, with 16 bases in the middle. The CDR3 region is CASSGPRDLINYGYTF. The CDR3 nucleotides read TGTGCCAGCAGCGGTCCTCGGGACCTCATTAACTATGGCTACACCTTC.

This clone turned up a few times. This chain uses TRBV9 with TRBJ1-2, with 7 bases that match TRBD1. The V segment lost 4 bases and the J segment 4 bases; nucleotides outside the gene matches: 10. The length of the CDR3 is 15 residues. Germline lookup yields CDR1 SGDLS and CDR2 YYNGEE. The CDR3 sequence is CASSLALGTAYGYTF. CDR3 bases: TGTGCCAGCAGCCTCGCCTTAGGGACAGCCTATGGCTACACCTTC.

V gene TRBV7-2 combines with J gene TRBJ2-1; no firm D call. Germline V gene data show CDR1 as SGHTA and CDR2 as FQGNSA. V lost 5 bases to trimming and J lost 0 bases, with 11 bases between them. The CDR3 spans 15 residues. CDR3 sequence (DNA): TGTGCCAGCAGCCCCCGGCCGAGCTCCTACAATGAGCAGTTCTTC. Protein product: CASSPRPSSYNEQFF.

This rearrangement joins TRBV28 to TRBJ1-2, with D possibly TRBD1 on 5 matching bases. The CDR3 spans 16 residues. The germline gives CDR1 MDHEN, CDR2 SYDVKM. The V and J ends lost 7 bases and 5 bases respectively, with 23 bases between them. The CDR3 DNA reads TGTGCCAGCACTTCCGGGCAGGGTGGCTTCCCTTATGGCTACACCTTC. This gives the protein CASTSGQGGFPYGYTF.

The sample holds one count of this clone. V is TRBV10-3 and J is TRBJ2-1; a possible D gene is TRBD2 (5 bases). Deletions cut 9 bases from V and 2 bases from J, with 17 bases between. In germline, CDR1 is ENHRY, CDR2 SYGVKD. CDR3 size: 15 residues. The CDR3 DNA reads as TGTGCCATGGGGAGTGCTATCGGGGCCTACAATGAGCAGTTCTTC. Translated, it gives CAMGSAIGAYNEQFF.

The chain carries TRBV7-6 and TRBJ2-3; 8 positions agree with TRBD2. This CDR3 comprises 14 residues. The V segment lost 5 bases and the J segment 5 bases; nucleotides outside the gene matches: 6. CDR1 SGHVS and CDR2 FNYEAQ come from the germline V gene. CDR3 protein: CASSPASGLDTQYF. Here the CDR3 DNA reads TGTGCCAGCAGCCCAGCTAGCGGGCTAGATACGCAGTATTTT.

This clone was seen only once. CDR3 DNA: TGTGCCAGCTCACCACCGGGAGCAGTCAGCGGGCGGACCAATGAGCAGTTCTTC. This encodes CASSPPGAVSGRTNEQFF. J is TRBJ2-1 and V is TRBV18, with D possibly TRBD2 on 6 matching bases. Trimming took off 0 bases at V and 6 bases at J, with 21 bases between the two ends. The CDR3 extends over 18 amino acids. Per the germline V gene, CDR1 is KGHSH and CDR2 is LQKENI.

The gene calls are TRBV29-1 and TRBJ2-2, with D hard to call. Trimming left V 7 bases short and J 2 bases short, with 23 bases between. The CDR3 extends over 17 amino acids. The germline gives CDR1 SQVTM, CDR2 ANQGSEA. The CDR3 DNA follows: TGCAGCGCCCATAAGGCCCCCTCCGGAGTTAACACCGGGGAGCTGTTTTTT. It yields the protein CSAHKAPSGVNTGELFF.

The CDR3 loop reads CASSKLGQGGNTGELFF. CDR3 nucleotides: TGCGCCAGCAGCAAACTAGGACAGGGTGGGAACACCGGGGAGCTGTTTTTT. The J gene is TRBJ2-2, the V gene TRBV5-1; 8 nucleotides line up with TRBD1. The ends lost 4 bases at V and 1 base at J; junction bases unmatched: 9. The CDR3 sequence is 17 residues long. The germline CDR1 and CDR2 sequences are SGHRS and YFSETQ.

This clone appeared a single time. This CDR3 reads CASSSLQGATSYNEQFF. The CDR3, as DNA: TGTGCCAGCAGCTCGCTCCAAGGGGCGACCTCCTACAATGAGCAGTTCTTC. The V gene is TRBV7-3, the J gene TRBJ2-1; D perhaps matches TRBD1 (5 bases). Trimming took 4 bases from V and 0 from J, leaving 16 bases between them. Per germline, CDR1 SGHTA and CDR2 FQGTGA. The CDR3 runs to 17 residues.

This chain joins TRBV6-1 and TRBJ1-1; no definite D call. V lost 5 bases, J lost 1 base, and 11 bases lay in between. CDR3 length: 14 residues. Germline V CDR1 and CDR2: MNHNS, SASEGT. In DNA form, the CDR3 reads TGTGCCAGCAGTCATAGGGAGGCGAACACTGAAGCTTTCTTT. It encodes CASSHREANTEAFF.

The gene calls are TRBV6-6 and TRBJ2-7, with a weak D call TRBD1 (6 bases). The germline V gene has CDR1 MNHNY and CDR2 SVGAGI (reference sequence). This CDR3 spans 14 amino acids. The ends were cut back, 5 bases at V and 0 bases at J, with 11 bases in the middle. For the CDR3, the DNA is TGTGCCAGCAGTGCCCAAGGGGGCTCCTACGAGCAGTACTTC. Protein: CASSAQGGSYEQYF.

This clone was observed a few times. The J gene is TRBJ1-3, the V gene TRBV2; D perhaps matches TRBD1 (6 bases). Trimming removed 5 bases at V and 2 bases at J, with 16 bases between. CDR1 is SNHLY and CDR2 is FYNNEI in the germline V gene. This CDR3 has 16 amino acids. The CDR3 region has the DNA TGTGCCAGCAGTAAAGGGAGGGGGATCGCTGGAAACACCATATATTTT. This translates into CASSKGRGIAGNTIYF.

V usage is TRBV7-9 and J usage is TRBJ1-3, with 9 bases lining up with TRBD1. In germline, CDR1 is SEHNR, CDR2 FQNEAQ (reference sequence). J was trimmed by 2 bases and V by 5 bases; bases with no gene match: 4. The CDR3 covers 15 residues. The CDR3 region is CASSDWTGAGNTIYF. The CDR3 nucleotides read TGTGCCAGCAGCGACTGGACAGGGGCTGGAAACACCATATATTTT.